The rows below give T cell receptor beta chains drawn from one sample of a study of CD8 T cells in ankylosing spondylitis. TCRdb used MiXCR to reprocess the 5' RACE reads, holding one entry per CDR3 protein. The sample shows 150,000 or so distinct CDR3 sequences, around a tenth of them seen only once. Material: blood, either unsorted or a sorted T cell fraction (not recorded which). The receptor source for this set is a female donor with ankylosing spondylitis or in good health (not recorded which). CDR3s include the opening cysteine and the closing phenylalanine or tryptophan. The order of the fields is V gene, D gene, clone size, J gene, CDR3 protein, CDR3 DNA. The D gene is left open where the match is weak. Part of the rows lack a size; the others show once, few, many or a class for expanded clones.

v_gene: TRBV6-1
d_gene: TRBD2
abundance: few
j_gene: TRBJ2-1
CDR3aa: CASGRDLSSYNEQFF
CDR3nt: TGTGCCAGCGGGAGGGACTTGAGCTCCTACAATGAGCAGTTCTTC

v_gene: TRBV30
d_gene: NA
abundance: NA
j_gene: TRBJ1-5
CDR3aa: CAWSMKGMRQPQHF
CDR3nt: TGTGCCTGGAGTATGAAGGGAATGAGGCAGCCCCAGCATTTT

v_gene: TRBV7-3
d_gene: NA
abundance: few
j_gene: TRBJ2-1
CDR3aa: CASSLDGGSNEQFF
CDR3nt: TGTGCCAGCAGCTTAGACGGGGGCAGCAATGAGCAGTTCTTC

v_gene: TRBV29-1
d_gene: NA
abundance: NA
j_gene: TRBJ1-2
CDR3aa: CSVVGDGYTF
CDR3nt: TGCAGCGTTGTAGGAGATGGCTACACCTTC

v_gene: TRBV5-6
d_gene: NA
abundance: NA
j_gene: TRBJ2-7
CDR3aa: CASSLESRDKHSYEQYF
CDR3nt: TGTGCCAGCAGCTTGGAGTCCCGGGACAAACACTCCTACGAGCAGTACTTC

v_gene: TRBV19
d_gene: NA
abundance: NA
j_gene: TRBJ1-1
CDR3aa: CASSMYGNTEAFF
CDR3nt: TGTGCCAGTAGTATGTATGGGAACACTGAAGCTTTCTTT

v_gene: TRBV7-9
d_gene: NA
abundance: NA
j_gene: TRBJ2-6
CDR3aa: CASSLALPVSGANVLTF
CDR3nt: TGTGCCAGCAGCTTAGCACTACCCGTCTCTGGGGCCAACGTCCTGACTTTC

v_gene: TRBV28
d_gene: TRBD1
abundance: few
j_gene: TRBJ1-2
CDR3aa: CASSLLWTGSDGYTF
CDR3nt: TGTGCCAGCAGTCTACTATGGACAGGATCGGATGGCTACACCTTC

v_gene: TRBV7-2
d_gene: NA
abundance: few
j_gene: TRBJ2-1
CDR3aa: CASLRVGSYNEQFF
CDR3nt: TGTGCCAGCCTACGCGTTGGCTCCTACAATGAGCAGTTCTTC

v_gene: TRBV20-1
d_gene: NA
abundance: many
j_gene: TRBJ2-2
CDR3aa: CSAHYTGELFF
CDR3nt: TGCAGTGCTCATTACACCGGGGAGCTGTTTTTT

v_gene: TRBV12-5
d_gene: NA
abundance: many
j_gene: TRBJ1-5
CDR3aa: CASGLHEPSNQPQHF
CDR3nt: TGTGCTAGTGGATTACATGAGCCTAGCAATCAGCCCCAGCATTTT

v_gene: TRBV4-3
d_gene: TRBD1
abundance: many
j_gene: TRBJ2-3
CDR3aa: CASSQGTGSGTDTQYF
CDR3nt: TGCGCCAGCAGCCAAGGGACAGGGAGTGGCACAGATACGCAGTATTTT

v_gene: TRBV13
d_gene: NA
abundance: few
j_gene: TRBJ2-1
CDR3aa: CASSNDSSGEQFF
CDR3nt: TGTGCCAGCAGCAACGACTCCTCTGGTGAGCAGTTCTTC

v_gene: TRBV27
d_gene: TRBD1
abundance: many
j_gene: TRBJ1-2
CDR3aa: CASSAGQYYGYTF
CDR3nt: TGTGCCAGCAGTGCGGGACAGTACTATGGCTACACCTTC

v_gene: TRBV12-3/TRBV12-4
d_gene: NA
abundance: many
j_gene: TRBJ2-1
CDR3aa: CASSSPRGEQFF
CDR3nt: TGTGCCAGCAGTTCACCTAGGGGTGAGCAGTTCTTC

v_gene: TRBV4-3
d_gene: NA
abundance: NA
j_gene: TRBJ2-1
CDR3aa: CASSQGPYLSYNEQFF
CDR3nt: TGCGCCAGCAGCCAAGGTCCGTACCTATCCTACAATGAGCAGTTCTTC

v_gene: TRBV6-1
d_gene: NA
abundance: NA
j_gene: TRBJ1-2
CDR3aa: CASIDRAEGGYTF
CDR3nt: TGTGCCAGCATTGACCGGGCCGAGGGAGGCTACACCTTC

v_gene: TRBV7-2
d_gene: NA
abundance: many
j_gene: TRBJ2-1
CDR3aa: CASSPSRFGEQFF
CDR3nt: TGTGCCAGCAGCCCCTCGAGGTTTGGTGAGCAGTTCTTC

v_gene: TRBV5-6
d_gene: NA
abundance: few
j_gene: TRBJ2-7
CDR3aa: CASSLYTYEQYF
CDR3nt: TGTGCCAGCAGCTTGTACACTTACGAGCAGTACTTC

v_gene: TRBV12-3/TRBV12-4
d_gene: NA
abundance: medium-sized
j_gene: TRBJ2-7
CDR3aa: CASSTRDLGSHEQYF
CDR3nt: TGTGCCAGCAGTACTCGGGATCTCGGGTCCCACGAGCAGTACTTC

v_gene: TRBV9
d_gene: NA
abundance: NA
j_gene: TRBJ2-1
CDR3aa: CASSVALTYNEQFF
CDR3nt: TGTGCCAGCAGCGTAGCCCTGACCTACAATGAGCAGTTCTTC

v_gene: TRBV11-2
d_gene: TRBD2
abundance: many
j_gene: TRBJ2-7
CDR3aa: CASSLSGEKQYF
CDR3nt: TGTGCCAGCAGCTTAAGCGGGGAGAAGCAGTACTTC

v_gene: TRBV12-3/TRBV12-4
d_gene: TRBD2
abundance: many
j_gene: TRBJ2-1
CDR3aa: CASRPGTSGHNEQFF
CDR3nt: TGTGCCAGCAGACCTGGGACTAGCGGACACAATGAGCAGTTCTTC

v_gene: TRBV28
d_gene: TRBD1
abundance: few
j_gene: TRBJ2-3
CDR3aa: CASSEMDRAVDTQYF
CDR3nt: TGTGCCAGCAGCGAAATGGACAGGGCGGTAGATACGCAGTATTTT

v_gene: TRBV7-2
d_gene: TRBD2
abundance: few
j_gene: TRBJ2-7
CDR3aa: CASSFKAGEGYEQYF
CDR3nt: TGTGCCAGCAGCTTTAAAGCGGGAGAGGGCTACGAGCAGTACTTC

v_gene: TRBV7-6
d_gene: NA
abundance: few
j_gene: TRBJ2-1
CDR3aa: CASGPGTVYNEQFF
CDR3nt: TGTGCCAGCGGCCCCGGGACTGTCTACAATGAGCAGTTCTTC

v_gene: TRBV7-9
d_gene: TRBD1
abundance: few
j_gene: TRBJ1-2
CDR3aa: CASSLPRQGDNGYTF
CDR3nt: TGTGCCAGCAGCTTGCCCCGACAGGGGGATAATGGCTACACCTTC

v_gene: TRBV28
d_gene: TRBD2
abundance: many
j_gene: TRBJ2-2
CDR3aa: CASSGTSGTGELFF
CDR3nt: TGTGCCAGCAGTGGGACTAGCGGGACCGGGGAGCTGTTTTTT

v_gene: TRBV5-1
d_gene: NA
abundance: few
j_gene: TRBJ2-5
CDR3aa: CASSLGQEQETQYF
CDR3nt: TGCGCCAGCAGCTTGGGACAGGAACAAGAGACCCAGTACTTC

v_gene: TRBV5-1
d_gene: NA
abundance: many
j_gene: TRBJ2-5
CDR3aa: CASSLGMPNGETQYF
CDR3nt: TGCGCCAGCAGCTTGGGGATGCCCAATGGAGAGACCCAGTACTTC

v_gene: TRBV6-7
d_gene: TRBD1
abundance: few
j_gene: TRBJ2-7
CDR3aa: CASSFGQVNYEQYF
CDR3nt: TGTGCCAGCAGCTTCGGACAGGTTAACTACGAGCAGTACTTC

v_gene: TRBV15
d_gene: NA
abundance: NA
j_gene: TRBJ2-4
CDR3aa: CATSRQTGDKRYF
CDR3nt: TGTGCCACCAGCAGACAAACCGGAGACAAGAGGTACTTC

v_gene: TRBV6-1
d_gene: NA
abundance: many
j_gene: TRBJ2-7
CDR3aa: CASSGWAESFYEQYF
CDR3nt: TGTGCCAGCAGCGGTTGGGCAGAGTCTTTCTACGAGCAGTACTTC

v_gene: TRBV28
d_gene: TRBD2
abundance: few
j_gene: TRBJ2-7
CDR3aa: CASSPLREGLFYEQYF
CDR3nt: TGTGCCAGCAGTCCCTTGAGGGAGGGCCTCTTCTACGAGCAGTACTTC

v_gene: TRBV7-9
d_gene: NA
abundance: few
j_gene: TRBJ1-1
CDR3aa: CASSLSEMGTEAFF
CDR3nt: TGTGCCAGCAGCCTGTCCGAGATGGGGACTGAAGCTTTCTTT

v_gene: TRBV7-8
d_gene: NA
abundance: NA
j_gene: TRBJ1-4
CDR3aa: CASSHETGTENEKLFF
CDR3nt: TGTGCCAGCAGCCACGAAACCGGGACGGAGAATGAAAAACTGTTTTTT

v_gene: TRBV12-3/TRBV12-4
d_gene: NA
abundance: few
j_gene: TRBJ2-1
CDR3aa: CASSLGSSGEQFF
CDR3nt: TGTGCCAGCAGTTTAGGGAGTTCCGGTGAGCAGTTCTTC

v_gene: TRBV15
d_gene: NA
abundance: NA
j_gene: TRBJ1-6
CDR3aa: CAAGRGGGISPLHF
CDR3nt: TGTGCCGCAGGAAGGGGGGGTGGTATTTCACCCCTCCACTTT

v_gene: TRBV7-9
d_gene: TRBD1
abundance: few
j_gene: TRBJ1-2
CDR3aa: CASSLGQRGYTF
CDR3nt: TGTGCCAGCAGCCTGGGACAGCGGGGCTACACCTTC

v_gene: TRBV3-1
d_gene: NA
abundance: many
j_gene: TRBJ1-2
CDR3aa: CASSRISGSGGYTF
CDR3nt: TGTGCCAGCAGCCGCATTAGCGGGAGTGGTGGCTACACCTTC

v_gene: TRBV10-3
d_gene: TRBD1
abundance: few
j_gene: TRBJ1-2
CDR3aa: CAAKGTDGVYTF
CDR3nt: TGTGCCGCCAAGGGGACAGACGGGGTCTACACCTTC

v_gene: TRBV15
d_gene: NA
abundance: NA
j_gene: TRBJ2-1
CDR3aa: CATSRAGRDEQFF
CDR3nt: TGTGCCACCAGCAGAGCCGGAAGGGATGAGCAGTTCTTC

v_gene: TRBV7-9
d_gene: TRBD2
abundance: NA
j_gene: TRBJ2-3
CDR3aa: CASSLVLAEQDTQYF
CDR3nt: TGTGCCAGCAGCTTAGTCCTAGCGGAGCAAGATACGCAGTATTTT

v_gene: TRBV7-9
d_gene: TRBD1
abundance: many
j_gene: TRBJ2-7
CDR3aa: CASSLVTGDEQYF
CDR3nt: TGTGCCAGCAGCCTGGTGACAGGGGACGAGCAGTACTTC

v_gene: TRBV28
d_gene: NA
abundance: NA
j_gene: TRBJ2-5
CDR3aa: CASRSSGETQYF
CDR3nt: TGTGCCAGCAGGTCCTCGGGGGAGACCCAGTACTTC

v_gene: TRBV7-9
d_gene: NA
abundance: few
j_gene: TRBJ2-3
CDR3aa: CASSFPELDTDTQYF
CDR3nt: TGTGCCAGCAGCTTCCCGGAGCTAGACACAGATACGCAGTATTTT